This T cell receptor beta chain is drawn from a study of shared clonotypes between healthy human individuals (dated by TCRdb to 2020 to 2021). As for the study more broadly: A few men and two women, aged 18 to 49 years, made up the cohort. Per donor, three plates each were used for CD4 naive and CD4 memory, two for CD8 naive, and one for CD8 memory. Per donor, leukapheresis produced somewhere between about 0.8 and 9 billion PBMCs. To increase sequencing depth and limit assay-specific biases, TCR repertoire library preparation and sequencing were carried out by different laboratories using diverse techniques. To estimate repertoire size and how much clonotypes are shared between individuals, the study performed deep sequencing of blood TCR repertoires from about 5 healthy adults. General conclusions and limits of the study: Clonotypes shared by all four sorted-subset donors showed higher generation probabilities than non-shared clonotypes. Sharing across a few donors was observed for 5% to 6.5% of naive CD4, 3% to 3.5% of naive CD8, about 2.3% of memory CD4, and roughly 0.43% of memory CD8 clonotypes. Larger estimated clonotype richness was generally found for naive subsets than for memory subsets. Even with the large sequencing depth, rarefaction of the sorted-subset datasets indicated that sequencing was incomplete. Based on pairwise subsampling, the degree of clonotype sharing among donors was expected to be affected by sequencing depth. The small number of donors limited the genetic and exposure-history diversity represented. Sampling was restricted to blood, and TCR repertoires in tissue are likely to differ from TCR repertoires in blood.

Donors were healthy HIV-negative adults with no recently reported acute infections or vaccinations. Every donor was a Caucasian adult residing in Nashville, Tennessee, USA. CD4+ T cells were enriched through magnetic negative selection, after which naive cells were positively selected on CD45RA and the remaining negative fraction served as the memory subset. Blood was obtained by leukapheresis, after which PBMCs were separated by Ficoll-Histopaque density gradient centrifugation and cryopreserved in liquid nitrogen vapor phase. Analytical flow cytometry was used to check the purity and quantity of each magnetically sorted T cell population. Each sorted fraction had its genomic DNA isolated and then quantified by UV absorbance on a Nanodrop 2000c. A remark on this clone: Its antigen is currently not known. No quality values exist for individual bases; no much larger clone is one base distant. Other DNA sequences in this sample translate to the same CDR3.

Using the deep immunoSEQ assay, multiplex PCR amplified TCR CDR3 regions from genomic DNA. Extracted genomic DNA from each cell subset was distributed evenly across all wells of several immunoSEQ 96-well plates, and each plate was treated as a replicate. For sorted subsets, roughly 200 ng of genomic DNA, equivalent to 25,000 to 35,000 T cell genomes, went into each replicate PCR. Purified libraries were measured with a Qubit 3.0 fluorometer, size-checked on a Bioanalyzer 2100, and measured again with the KAPA Library Quantification kit. Each immunoSEQ 96-well plate was sequenced on its own single-read 150-cycle Illumina NextSeq 550 flow cell. The source study handled its data this way. Because the immunoSEQ output included only junctional sequences and no quality scores, the filtering could not be the same as the filtering used for full-length reads. To assign V/J genes and CDR3, sequences were annotated using PyIR, a Python wrapper for IgBLAST v1.9, with IMGT germline references. Reads were removed for weak V/J assignments (E-value above 1e-6), missing CDR3, stop codons, out-of-frame junctions, or ambiguous translated residues. V3J clonotypes were defined as sequences sharing an identical inferred V gene, J gene, and CDR3 amino acid sequence. To compute the percentage overlap between repertoires, the number of shared unique clonotypes was divided by the size of the smaller repertoire. Three approaches were used to assess repertoire richness: RTK rarefaction, the Chao1 estimator, and Recon v2.1 estimates of unobserved clonotypes. OLGA was used to compute generation probabilities for all TCRbeta clonotypes that the gDNA method yielded from a handful of donors. The table was pulled from immuneACCESS by TCRdb, which kept in-frame rearrangements only. Such tables lose some clones; where checked, under half of the loss comes from unresolved V genes, and the rest has no known cause. V, J and clone size reflect that table, while D and trimming were determined from the DNA. This sample is represented by about 2.3 million clones; more than 80% of them were singletons. The ten largest make up 0.35% to 0.5% of the sample.

The clonotype comes from a man between 18 and 29 years old in good health. Some clones in this sample may be carry-over from other donors' samples. Sequenced material: naive CD4+ T cells from PBMCs. Read against the paper, the sample's cell subset or site label means: CD45RA+ positively selected.

The CDR3 has the sequence CASSEDRGGQPQHF. The bases read TGTGCCAGCAGTGAAGACAGGGGGGGTCAGCCCCAGCATTTT. The chain links TRBV2 with TRBJ1-5; 8 of the junction bases match TRBD1. The germline V gene provides CDR1 SNHLY and CDR2 FYNNEI. The CDR3 contains 14 residues, cysteine and phenylalanine counted. Kept here is only the CDR3 DNA, which spans 42 bases and is read in frame from base 1. Trimming leaves V shorter by 1 base and J shorter by 6 bases, with the junction holding 2 bases beyond the gene matches.